The next 27 T cell receptor beta chains were all read from a single sample in a study of blood T cells in healthy people across ages. The authors ran a second PCR of about 6 to 11 cycles using a sample-barcoded 5' primer and a J-beta primer mix. TCRdb redid the calling of the 5' RACE reads with MiXCR, one entry per CDR3 protein. The sample has 650,000 to 950,000 distinct CDR3 sequences, around 42% seen once. The sequenced sample was blood. The receptors derive from a man aged 55 to 70 in good health.

This chain connects TRBV15 to TRBJ2-7, with no clear D. The germline V gene encodes CDR1 LNHNV and CDR2 YYDKDF (reference sequence). The CDR3 has 14 amino acids. V lost 0 bases and J lost 6, with 12 bases in between. The chain's CDR3 is CATSRDIGSSEQYF. The CDR3 coding sequence is TGTGCCACCAGCAGAGATATAGGTTCTTCCGAGCAGTACTTC.

J is TRBJ2-4 and V is TRBV20-1; D is unresolved. CDR1 is DFQATT and CDR2 is SNEGSKA in the germline V gene (reference sequence). The CDR3 is 14 residues long. V was clipped by 3 bases and J by 0 bases, with 9 bases between them. Here the CDR3 reads CSARAQVAKNIQYF. CDR3 sequence (DNA): TGCAGTGCTAGGGCCCAGGTAGCCAAAAACATTCAGTACTTC.

The genes are TRBV2 and TRBJ2-1; D perhaps matches TRBD1 (5 bases). The V gene lost 8 bases and the J gene lost 0 bases, with 17 bases spanning the gap. CDR1 and CDR2 (germline): SNHLY, FYNNEI. This CDR3 has 16 residues. CDR3 amino acids: CASPSRGASSYNEQFF. The CDR3 DNA is TGTGCCAGCCCCTCAAGGGGTGCAAGCTCCTACAATGAGCAGTTCTTC.

V usage is TRBV7-2 and J usage is TRBJ2-1, with 12 bases identical to TRBD2. CDR3 length equals 15 residues. Germline CDR1 and CDR2: SGHTA and FQGNSA. V shed 5 bases and J 8 bases; nucleotides not matched to a gene: 7. The CDR3 here is CASSPELAGGHEQFF. As DNA, the CDR3 is TGTGCCAGCAGCCCCGAACTAGCGGGGGGACATGAGCAGTTCTTC.

This clonotype came up a few times. This sequence joins TRBV27 and TRBJ2-7, with TRBD2 as a possible D gene (6 bases). The CDR3 runs to 16 residues. Deletions cut 6 bases from V and 1 base from J, with 19 bases between. Per germline, CDR1 MNHEY and CDR2 SMNVEV (reference sequence). In nucleotides, the CDR3 is TGTGCCAGCAGAGAGTTAGGAGGGGACGTGTCCTACGAGCAGTACTTC. Protein sequence: CASRELGGDVSYEQYF.

This chain links TRBV9 with TRBJ2-7, with 11 bases matching TRBD2. There are 15 residues in the CDR3. CDR1 SGDLS and CDR2 YYNGEE come from the germline V gene. V shed 3 bases, J shed 7 bases, and the junction held 9 bases outside the gene matches. CDR3 nucleotide sequence: TGTGCCAGCAGCGCGGGACTAGCGGCGGGCCATGAGCAGTACTTC. Protein product: CASSAGLAAGHEQYF.

The chain couples TRBV18 to TRBJ2-5; 9 bases match TRBD1. V was pared by 3 bases and J by 1 base, with 3 bases of the junction left unmatched. Per germline, CDR1 KGHSH and CDR2 LQKENI. The CDR3 sequence is 15 residues long. The DNA of the CDR3 is TGTGCCAGCTCACCCGCGGACAGGGGCCAAGAGACCCAGTACTTC. Its translation: CASSPADRGQETQYF.

The V call is TRBV29-1, the J call TRBJ2-3, with D tentatively TRBD1 (5 bases). V was shortened by 5 bases and J by 10 bases, with 13 bases between the two germline ends. The germline CDR1 and CDR2 sequences are SQVTM and ANQGSEA. The CDR3 has 11 residues. This chain's CDR3 is CSVQRGDAQYF. The CDR3 nucleotides are TGCAGCGTTCAAAGGGGCGATGCGCAGTATTTT.

This clonotype was detected a few times. The chain employs TRBV15 and TRBJ2-5; D perhaps matches TRBD1 (6 bases). The CDR3 contains 15 residues. The V end lost 1 base, the J end lost 2 bases, and 11 bases lay between the germline ends. CDR1 LNHNV and CDR2 YYDKDF come from the germline V gene (reference sequence). The CDR3: CATSRVGTKQETQYF. In DNA form, the CDR3 reads TGTGCCACCAGCAGAGTGGGGACAAAACAAGAGACCCAGTACTTC.

This clonotype was counted ten times or more. The chain joins TRBV27 to TRBJ2-7; 10 bases match TRBD2. Trimming took 6 bases from V and 4 from J; bases not matched to a gene: 6. CDR1 is MNHEY, CDR2 SMNVEV, per germline (reference sequence). The CDR3 consists of 14 residues. The CDR3 sequence: CASRPSGGDYEQYF. CDR3 DNA: TGTGCCAGCAGACCCAGCGGGGGGGATTACGAGCAGTACTTC.

The J gene is TRBJ1-5, the V gene TRBV12-3 or TRBV12-4; 8 nucleotides match TRBD1. Losses at the gene ends were 7 bases for V and 6 bases for J; bases not matched to a gene: 8. CDR3 length: 14 amino acids. CDR3 in DNA: TGTGCCAGCAATTCAGGGGGCAACGGTCAGCCCCAGCATTTT. It specifies CASNSGGNGQPQHF.

The chain links TRBV12-3 or TRBV12-4 to TRBJ2-2, with 9 bases lining up with TRBD1. The CDR3 extends over 17 amino acids. The V gene end was trimmed by 6 bases and the J gene end by 3 bases; junction bases not matched to a gene: 11. The CDR3 loop is CASRAGIQGAYTGELFF. The CDR3 DNA follows: TGTGCCAGCAGGGCGGGGATACAGGGGGCCTACACCGGGGAGCTGTTTTTT.

The gene calls are TRBV29-1 and TRBJ1-2; 10 nucleotides line up with TRBD1. The ends lost 7 bases at V and 3 bases at J; junction bases unmatched: 5. This CDR3 is built from 13 residues. The germline gives CDR1 SQVTM, CDR2 ANQGSEA. For the CDR3, the DNA is TGCAGCGCCGGGACAGGGGAGGACTATGGCTACACCTTC. Amino acids: CSAGTGEDYGYTF.

Only a few counts were recorded for this clonotype. The chain has TRBV6-6 and TRBJ2-3, with D unclear. The CDR3 spans 13 residues. The germline gives CDR1 MNHNY, CDR2 SVGAGI (reference sequence). The germline V and J ends were trimmed by 2 bases and 11 bases, with 14 bases remaining between them. The CDR3 loop is CASSYVSQVEQYF. CDR3 DNA sequence: TGTGCCAGCAGTTACGTTAGTCAGGTTGAGCAGTATTTT.

The CDR3 region is CASSHQGVPYEQYF. The DNA of the CDR3 is TGTGCCAGCAGCCACCAGGGGGTTCCCTACGAGCAGTACTTC. This rearrangement joins TRBV12-3 or TRBV12-4 to TRBJ2-4; TRBD1 agrees at 7 bases. The DNA end is more similar to TRBJ2-7, so the J call may be wrong. The CDR3 consists of 14 residues.

Notes on this clonotype: A junction boundary mismatches the germline segment, possibly from a read error. J is TRBJ1-1 and V is TRBV14; TRBD1 matches at 9 bases. The CDR3 totals 17 residues. In germline, CDR1 is SGHDN, CDR2 FVKESK. The CDR3 DNA reads as TGTGCCGGCAGCCACCTTCCCGGGACAGGGTGGAACACTGAAGCTTTCTTT. Residues: CAGSHLPGTGWNTEAFF. Using reference TRBV14 and TRBJ1-1 for the parts outside the CDR3, the full variable domain is EAGVTQFPSHSVIEKGQTVTLRCDPISGHDNLYWYRRVMGKEIKFLLHFVKESKQDESGMPNNRFLAERTGGTYSTLKVQPAELEDSGVYFCAGSHLPGTGWNTEAFFGQGTRLTVV.

The chain links TRBV20-1 to TRBJ2-7; 7 nucleotides line up with TRBD1. The CDR3 length is 13 residues. With 6 bases clipped from V and 6 bases from J, the junction kept 11 bases outside the gene matches. The germline CDR1 and CDR2 sequences are DFQATT and SNEGSKA (reference sequence). In DNA form, the CDR3 reads TGCAGTGCCGAACAGGGGTCGTTCGGCGAGCAGTACTTC. Protein: CSAEQGSFGEQYF.

This clonotype was detected many times. This chain joins TRBV29-1 and TRBJ2-3, with D tentatively TRBD1 (5 bases). In germline, CDR1 is SQVTM, CDR2 ANQGSEA. Trimming took off 7 bases at V and 0 bases at J, with 14 bases between the two ends. The CDR3 is 14 amino acids. The CDR3 DNA is TGCAGCGGGACCCGGACAATTAGCACAGATACGCAGTATTTT. Amino acids: CSGTRTISTDTQYF.

The V gene is TRBV7-2, the J gene TRBJ1-1, with D perhaps TRBD1 (5 bases). Trimming took off 5 bases at V and 6 bases at J, with 16 bases between the two ends. The CDR3 extends over 14 amino acids. The germline gives CDR1 SGHTA, CDR2 FQGNSA. CDR3 bases: TGTGCCAGCAGCGTGGGACGGTCGGAAGCTGAAGCTTTCTTT. The encoded protein is CASSVGRSEAEAFF.

The chain employs TRBV7-6 and TRBJ2-5; D is perhaps TRBD1 or TRBD2 (5 bases each). The germline V gene encodes CDR1 SGHVS and CDR2 FNYEAQ. V was cut by 5 bases and J by 1 base, with 23 bases left in between. The CDR3 has 18 residues. CDR3 DNA: TGTGCCAGCAGCGCCTGGGCCAGGGCATGGGGGACCCAAGAGACCCAGTACTTC. Amino acid sequence: CASSAWARAWGTQETQYF. Using reference TRBV7-6 and TRBJ2-5 for the parts outside the CDR3, the full variable domain is GAGVSQSPRYKVTKRGQDVALRCDPISGHVSLYWYRQALGQGPEFLTYFNYEAQQDKSGLPNDRFSAERPEGSISTLTIQRTEQRDSAMYRCASSAWARAWGTQETQYFGPGTRLLVL.

This chain uses TRBV28 with TRBJ2-7; D possibly matches TRBD1 or TRBD2 (5 bases each). Germline V gene lookup returns CDR1 MDHEN and CDR2 SYDVKM. V shed 8 bases and J shed 1 base, with 18 bases lying between them. CDR3 length: 15 amino acids. CDR3: CASLSGGGESYEQYF. DNA for the CDR3: TGTGCCAGCTTGAGCGGTGGGGGAGAATCCTACGAGCAGTACTTC.

This sequence joins TRBV15 and TRBJ1-4, with a tentative D call TRBD1 (6 bases). Germline assignment: CDR1 LNHNV and CDR2 YYDKDF (reference sequence). This CDR3 is 18 amino acids long. V lost 0 bases and J 3 bases, leaving 17 bases between the germline ends. The CDR3 DNA reads as TGTGCCACCAGCAGAGACTTATTCGGGGGGCCTGCTAATGAAAAACTGTTTTTT. The encoded protein is CATSRDLFGGPANEKLFF.

This clonotype has just one count. The chain links TRBV6-2 or TRBV6-3 to TRBJ2-5; 9 bases agree with TRBD1. The CDR3 sequence is 15 residues long. CDR1 is MNHEY and CDR2 is SVGEGT in the germline V gene. Trimming took 4 bases from V and 3 from J; bases not matched to a gene: 6. In nucleotides, the CDR3 is TGTGCCAGCAGTTCGGCGGACAGGGGTGAAGAGACCCAGTACTTC. It translates to CASSSADRGEETQYF.

This clonotype has just a few counts. The V gene is TRBV5-6, the J gene TRBJ2-1, with 7 nucleotides matching TRBD1. After removal of 4 bases from V and 10 bases from J, the junction contained 8 bases not matched to a gene. The CDR3 length is 13 residues. In germline, CDR1 is SGHDT, CDR2 YYEEEE. The CDR3 loop reads CASSTRTGGEQFF. CDR3 in DNA: TGTGCCAGCAGCACCCGGACAGGCGGGGAGCAGTTCTTC. Looking up the rest from reference TRBV5-6 and TRBJ2-1 gives the full variable domain: DAGVTQSPTHLIKTRGQQVTLRCSPKSGHDTVSWYQQALGQGPQFIFQYYEEEERQRGNFPDRFSGHQFPNYSSELNVNALLLGDSALYLCASSTRTGGEQFFGPGTRLTVL.

This clonotype was observed a few times. The J gene is TRBJ2-5, the V gene TRBV7-9; 11 bases are a match to TRBD2. With V trimmed by 5 bases and J by 5 bases, 10 bases remained unmatched. This CDR3 contains 16 residues. Germline V gene data show CDR1 as SEHNR and CDR2 as FQNEAQ (reference sequence). CDR3 DNA: TGTGCCAGCAGCCCAAATCGTAGCGGGGGGGCGGAGACCCAGTACTTC. It specifies CASSPNRSGGAETQYF.

The chain recombines TRBV7-3 with TRBJ2-1; possible D gene TRBD2, 7 bases. The V gene lost 2 bases and the J gene lost 10 bases, with 21 bases spanning the gap. The CDR3 has 16 residues. Germline loops: CDR1 SGHTA, CDR2 FQGTGA. CDR3 loop: CASSLSEGGALQEQFF. CDR3 sequence (DNA): TGTGCCAGCAGCTTATCGGAGGGGGGGGCCCTCCAAGAGCAGTTCTTC.

This clonotype was counted between two and nine times. The chain is built from TRBV6-5 and TRBJ2-7, with 14 positions matching TRBD2. The V and J ends lost 0 bases and 0 bases, in that order; junction bases with no gene match: 1. CDR1 is MNHEY, CDR2 SVGAGI, per germline. The CDR3 spans 17 residues. CDR3 sequence: CASSYSGLAGDSYEQYF. The CDR3 DNA reads as TGTGCCAGCAGTTACTCGGGACTAGCGGGGGACTCCTACGAGCAGTACTTC.